This T cell receptor beta chain was captured in a study of shared clonotypes between healthy human individuals. About the research overall: CD4 naive cells filled three plates per donor, CD4 memory three, CD8 naive two and CD8 memory one.

Study-wide results and limits: Collection of samples was limited to blood; tissue repertoires likely differ.

Deep-level running was used for the assay. The repertoire was sequenced with immunoSEQ multiplex PCR; TCRdb's copy has only in-frame clones and lacks some. The sample gives roughly 1 million clones, roughly 70% of which show up once; approximately 1.5% is in the top ten. As for this clone: What it recognizes is unknown.

The V gene's germline CDR1 is GTSNPN and CDR2 SVGIG (reference sequence). J gave up 3 bases and V 1 base, and 7 bases lay outside the gene matches. This CDR3 comprises 15 residues. The sequence was collected from a man aged 18 to 29 in good health. The V and J genes are TRBV30 and TRBJ2-3; TRBD2 matches at 7 bases. Sample: memory CD4+ T cells sorted from blood. Described subset: CD45RA-negative fraction. CDR3 protein: CAWSGLAYFTDTQYF. The CDR3, as DNA: TGTGCCTGGAGTGGACTAGCCTACTTTACAGATACGCAGTATTTT.